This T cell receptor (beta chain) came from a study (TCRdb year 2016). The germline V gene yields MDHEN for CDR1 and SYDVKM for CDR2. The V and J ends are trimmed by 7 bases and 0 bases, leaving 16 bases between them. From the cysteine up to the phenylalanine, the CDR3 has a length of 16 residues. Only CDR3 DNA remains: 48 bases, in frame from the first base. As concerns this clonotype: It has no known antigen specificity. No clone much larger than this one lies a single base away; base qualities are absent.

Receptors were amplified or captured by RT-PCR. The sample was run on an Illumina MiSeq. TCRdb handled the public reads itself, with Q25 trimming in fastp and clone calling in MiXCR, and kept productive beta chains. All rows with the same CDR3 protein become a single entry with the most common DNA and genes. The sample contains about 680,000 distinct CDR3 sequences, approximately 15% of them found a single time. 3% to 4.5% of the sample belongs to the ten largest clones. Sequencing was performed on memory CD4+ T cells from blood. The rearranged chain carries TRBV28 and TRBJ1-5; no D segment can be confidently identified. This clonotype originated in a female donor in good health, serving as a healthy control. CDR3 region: CASTWSASYSNQPQHF. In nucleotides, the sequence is TGTGCCAGCACCTGGAGCGCATCATATAGCAATCAGCCCCAGCATTTT.